Presented here are 10 T cell receptor beta chains from one specimen sequenced in a study of T cells in narcolepsy. Profiled with immunoSEQ multiplex PCR; TCRdb holds only in-frame clones, not every one. The table includes around 30,000 clones, about three quarters detected once. The sequenced sample was CD45RA- memory CD4+ T cells from PBMCs. These receptors came from a human donor with narcolepsy.

This chain joins TRBV29-1 and TRBJ2-2; 9 bases fit TRBD1. Germline V gene sequence: CDR1 SQVTM, CDR2 ANQGSEA. V was pared by 2 bases and J by 2 bases, with 6 bases of the junction left unmatched. CDR3 length: 16 residues. CDR3 in DNA: TGCAGCGTTGAATCAGGGACAGGGTCTAACACCGGGGAGCTGTTTTTT. It codes for CSVESGTGSNTGELFF.

J is TRBJ2-5 and V is TRBV27; the match to TRBD1 covers 9 bases. The DNA end favors TRBJ2-7, so the J call may be wrong. Germline CDR1 and CDR2: MNHEY and SMNVEV (reference sequence). This CDR3 has 15 residues. The CDR3 DNA reads TGTGCCAGCAGTGTTTTGGGACAGGGCCCTTACGAGCAGTACTTC. This sequence encodes CASSVLGQGPYEQYF.

V usage is TRBV4-1 and J usage is TRBJ1-2; TRBD1 is a possible D gene (6 bases). The length of the CDR3 is 17 residues. Germline V CDR1 and CDR2: MGHRA, YSYEKL. The V gene lost 4 bases and the J gene lost 4 bases, with 22 bases spanning the gap. The CDR3 region is CASSRGFGPDRLYGYTF. CDR3 in DNA: TGCGCCAGCAGCCGAGGGTTCGGTCCGGACAGACTCTATGGCTACACCTTC.

The rearrangement uses TRBV6-6 and TRBJ2-1; D is possibly TRBD2 (5 bases). V lost 6 bases to trimming and J lost 4 bases, with 10 bases between them. From germline, CDR1 is MNHNY and CDR2 SVGAGI (reference sequence). The CDR3 is 13 amino acids. In DNA, the CDR3 is TGTGCCAGCAGCCGCGACTATTACAATGAGCAGTTCTTC. Protein sequence: CASSRDYYNEQFF.

V usage is TRBV9 and J usage is TRBJ1-1, with D unresolved. With 0 bases removed from V and 3 bases from J, the gap between germline ends came to 12 bases. This CDR3 comprises 15 residues. The V gene's germline CDR1 is SGDLS and CDR2 YYNGEE. For the CDR3, the DNA is TGTGCCAGCAGCGTAGACCCAGTTCGGGACACTGAAGCTTTCTTT. It encodes CASSVDPVRDTEAFF.

The gene calls are TRBV11-2 and TRBJ1-2; TRBD1 aligns across 7 bases. J was trimmed by 2 bases and V by 3 bases; bases with no gene match: 3. The CDR3 consists of 14 residues. Germline CDR1 reads SGHAT; CDR2 reads FQNNGV. The CDR3 sequence: CASSFVGQNYGYTF. The CDR3 DNA is TGTGCCAGCAGCTTTGTGGGACAGAACTATGGCTACACCTTC.

The chain carries TRBV6-1 and TRBJ2-3, with TRBD2 identical over 15 bases. The CDR3 runs to 15 residues. After removal of 8 bases from V and 2 bases from J, the junction contained 2 bases not matched to a gene. CDR1 is MNHNS and CDR2 is SASEGT in the germline V gene. This chain's CDR3 is CASGTSGRTTDTQYF. As DNA, the CDR3 is TGTGCCAGCGGGACTAGCGGGAGGACCACAGATACGCAGTATTTT.

The chain has TRBV11-2 and TRBJ1-3; TRBD1 matches at 8 bases. The germline gives CDR1 SGHAT, CDR2 FQNNGV. The CDR3 totals 18 residues. J gave up 1 base and V 1 base, and 9 bases lay outside the gene matches. CDR3 loop: CASSLGTGPLNSGNTIYF. CDR3 nucleotide sequence: TGTGCCAGCAGCTTAGGGACAGGGCCCCTAAATTCTGGAAACACCATATATTTT.

The chain recombines TRBV21-1 with TRBJ2-1; the table's D call of TRBD2 was not tested on the DNA. TRBV21-1 corresponds to a pseudogene. The CDR3 is 17 residues long. CDR3 amino acids: CASSKEESGRASNEQFF. CDR3 sequence (DNA): TGTGCCAGCAGCAAAGAGGAAAGCGGGAGGGCCTCAAATGAGCAGTTCTTC.

The rearrangement uses TRBV27 and TRBJ2-1; TRBD1 agrees at 9 bases. CDR1 MNHEY and CDR2 SMNVEV come from the germline V gene (reference sequence). The CDR3 totals 14 residues. After removal of 4 bases from V and 5 bases from J, the junction contained 3 bases not matched to a gene. CDR3 coding DNA: TGTGCCAGCAGTTGGACAGGGGAGCACAATGAGCAGTTCTTC. It codes for CASSWTGEHNEQFF.